The 29 T cell receptor beta chains reported below all come from one sample, sequenced in a study of beta chain features in type 1 diabetes. Their cognate antigens are unknown. Expressed TCRB transcripts got sequenced, as all isolated RNA was reverse transcribed. The assay was immunoSEQ multiplex PCR, and TCRdb's table has in-frame clones only and misses some. The table lists over 200,000 clones, 9.5% to 13% of them singletons. Study-level results: Shortening that was moderate but significant affected the TCRB CDR3s of Type 1 diabetes patients in all four CD4+ subsets.

Sequenced sample: naive CD4+ T cells from blood. These receptors were collected from a man aged 25 to 40 with type 1 diabetes.

The rearrangement uses TRBV18 and TRBJ1-2, with D tentatively TRBD1 (6 bases). The CDR3 has 15 amino acids. The V end lost 2 bases, the J end lost 7 bases, and 17 bases lay between the germline ends. The germline V gene encodes CDR1 KGHSH and CDR2 LQKENI. The CDR3 sequence: CASSPNLQGGFGYTF. In DNA form, the CDR3 reads TGTGCCAGCTCACCAAACTTACAGGGTGGGTTTGGCTACACCTTC.

A few counts support this clone. This chain connects TRBV2 to TRBJ1-5; 8 positions agree with TRBD1. The CDR3 consists of 14 residues. Germline V gives CDR1 SNHLY, CDR2 FYNNEI. Trimming removed 5 bases from V and 4 bases from J; junction bases left unmatched: 4. CDR3 protein: CASSRDRMNQPQHF. The DNA for the CDR3 is TGTGCCAGCAGTAGGGACAGGATGAATCAGCCCCAGCATTTT.

V is TRBV19 and J is TRBJ2-6; 7 bases line up with TRBD1. The CDR3 loop spans 16 amino acids. CDR1 and CDR2 (germline): LNHDA, SQIVND (reference sequence). Trimming at V came to 9 bases and at J to 0 bases, leaving 8 bases not matched to a gene. In DNA, the CDR3 is TGTGCCAGCGACAGGGCTTCTGCCTCTGGGGCCAACGTCCTGACTTTC. Protein sequence: CASDRASASGANVLTF.

A few counts support this clone. The chain has TRBV2 and TRBJ2-1; a possible D gene is TRBD2 (5 bases). The CDR3 length is 13 residues. Germline assignment: CDR1 SNHLY and CDR2 FYNNEI. Trimming removed 0 bases at V and 13 bases at J, with 13 bases between. DNA for the CDR3: TGTGCCAGCAGTGAAGCTGAGAGGAGCGGACAGTTCTTC. Its protein is CASSEAERSGQFF.

V gene TRBV14 combines with J gene TRBJ1-2; 9 bases are shared with TRBD1. Germline V lookup: CDR1 SGHDN, CDR2 FVKESK. The length of the CDR3 is 14 residues. The V gene end was trimmed by 4 bases and the J gene end by 2 bases; junction bases not matched to a gene: 2. This chain's CDR3 is CASSPGQGNYGYTF. Here the CDR3 DNA reads TGTGCCAGCAGCCCGGGACAGGGAAACTATGGCTACACCTTC. Combining the CDR3 with reference TRBV14 and TRBJ1-2 gives the whole variable domain EAGVTQFPSHSVIEKGQTVTLRCDPISGHDNLYWYRRVMGKEIKFLLHFVKESKQDESGMPNNRFLAERTGGTYSTLKVQPAELEDSGVYFCASSPGQGNYGYTFGSGTRLTVV.

This clone was recorded a few times. The rearrangement links TRBV15 to TRBJ1-4, with TRBD1 identical over 7 bases. Germline trimming cut 2 bases from V and 7 bases from J; bases unmatched to any gene: 10. Germline CDR1 LNHNV, CDR2 YYDKDF (reference sequence). The CDR3 spans 16 residues. CDR3 nucleotide sequence: TGTGCCACCAGCAGACACCGACAGGGATTGGGTGAAAAACTGTTTTTT. Its translation is CATSRHRQGLGEKLFF. Together with reference TRBV15 and TRBJ1-4, the CDR3 gives the full variable domain: DAMVIQNPRYQVTQFGKPVTLSCSQTLNHNVMYWYQQKSSQAPKLLFHYYDKDFNNEADTPDNFQSRRPNTSFCFLDIRSPGLGDTAMYLCATSRHRQGLGEKLFFGSGTQLSVL.

This clone was seen a few times. The chain joins TRBV19 to TRBJ1-2; tentative D call: TRBD1 (6 bases). V lost 3 bases to trimming and J lost 4 bases, with 9 bases between them. CDR1 LNHDA and CDR2 SQIVND come from the germline V gene (reference sequence). This CDR3 has 13 residues. The CDR3 loop is CASSIGQSYGYTF. The CDR3 DNA reads as TGTGCCAGTAGTATCGGACAGAGCTATGGCTACACCTTC.

Only a few counts were recorded for this clone. The chain has TRBV19 and TRBJ2-7; TRBD1 matches 8 bases. J gave up 3 bases and V 4 bases, and 8 bases lay outside the gene matches. The germline V gene has CDR1 LNHDA and CDR2 SQIVND (reference sequence). The CDR3 covers 15 residues. The DNA of the CDR3 is TGTGCCAGTAGTACAACCGGGACAGGACGCTACGAGCAGTACTTC. Its protein product is CASSTTGTGRYEQYF.

This chain connects TRBV5-1 to TRBJ2-5, with a possible D match to TRBD2 (6 bases). V lost 4 bases and J 5 bases, leaving 21 bases between the germline ends. The CDR3 totals 16 residues. The germline CDR1 and CDR2 sequences are SGHRS and YFSETQ. CDR3 DNA: TGCGCCAGCAGCCCCCTTGATCGGGGGTCGGATGAGACCCAGTACTTC. It translates to CASSPLDRGSDETQYF.

This rearrangement joins TRBV6-5 to TRBJ1-4, with D maybe TRBD1 (5 bases). The germline V and J ends were trimmed by 8 bases and 4 bases, with 14 bases remaining between them. From germline, CDR1 is MNHEY and CDR2 SVGAGI. This CDR3 region has 14 residues. The CDR3 DNA is TGTGCCAGCGGGGCGGGACCGCATAATGAAAAACTGTTTTTT. Translating gives CASGAGPHNEKLFF.

This clone was recorded a few times. The chain couples TRBV29-1 to TRBJ2-1, with TRBD2 matching over 8 bases. This CDR3 is 12 amino acids long. CDR1 SQVTM and CDR2 ANQGSEA come from the germline V gene. Trimming at V came to 5 bases and at J to 8 bases, leaving 5 bases not matched to a gene. CDR3: CSVMTSEDEQFF. CDR3 sequence (DNA): TGCAGCGTTATGACTAGCGAAGATGAGCAGTTCTTC.

The chain has TRBV4-1 and TRBJ2-3; TRBD2 matches 11 bases. The J segment lost 6 bases and the V segment lost 0 bases, leaving 8 bases of the junction unmatched. CDR3 size: 17 residues. Germline CDR1 MGHRA, CDR2 YSYEKL. The CDR3 nucleotides are TGCGCCAGCAGCCAAGAGGCGGTAGCGGGGGGGGCTGATACGCAGTATTTT. It encodes CASSQEAVAGGADTQYF.

The chain joins TRBV11-2 to TRBJ2-3, with 9 bases lining up with TRBD2. Trimming took 5 bases from V and 8 from J; bases not matched to a gene: 11. The CDR3 covers 15 residues. Germline lookup yields CDR1 SGHAT and CDR2 FQNNGV. The CDR3 coding sequence is TGTGCCAGCAGCCGGCGAAGCGGGGGGAGAGTTACGCAGTATTTT. It specifies CASSRRSGGRVTQYF.

The sample holds a few counts of this clone. This chain uses TRBV11-2 with TRBJ2-2, with D perhaps TRBD1 (5 bases). This CDR3 is built from 16 residues. Germline-derived CDR1 and CDR2 are SGHAT and FQNNGV. The V end lost 4 bases, the J end lost 0 bases, and 12 bases lay between the germline ends. The CDR3 is CASSSFLTANTGELFF. The DNA of the CDR3 is TGTGCCAGCAGCTCCTTCCTGACAGCGAACACCGGGGAGCTGTTTTTT.

The chain uses TRBV7-9 and TRBJ1-1; tentative D call: TRBD1 (5 bases). This CDR3 has 14 amino acids. Trimming left V 5 bases short and J 4 bases short, with 14 bases between. Germline V lookup: CDR1 SEHNR, CDR2 FQNEAQ (reference sequence). CDR3 in DNA: TGTGCCAGCAGCCTACAGGCCGAGAGCACTGAAGCTTTCTTT. Its protein is CASSLQAESTEAFF. The full variable domain, in which reference TRBV7-9 and TRBJ1-1 provide the parts outside the CDR3, is DTGVSQNPRHKITKRGQNVTFRCDPISEHNRLYWYRQTLGQGPEFLTYFQNEAQLEKSRLLSDRFSAERPKGSFSTLEIQRTEQGDSAMYLCASSLQAESTEAFFGQGTRLTVV.

The V gene is TRBV5-4, the J gene TRBJ2-5; D is unresolved. CDR3 length: 15 residues. Between the trimmed V and J ends, which lost 0 bases and 5 bases, there was a span of 14 bases. The germline V gene encodes CDR1 SGHNT and CDR2 YYREEE (reference sequence). CDR3 residues: CASSLDILERETQYF. For the CDR3, the DNA is TGTGCCAGCAGCTTGGACATCCTGGAGAGGGAGACCCAGTACTTC.

The CDR3 bases are TGTGCCAGCCGTCTCGGGACTTCGGGTACGCAGTATTTT. Its translation is CASRLGTSGTQYF. V gene TRBV11-1 combines with J gene TRBJ2-3, with D tentatively TRBD2 (6 bases). The length of the CDR3 is 13 residues. Trimming took 8 bases from V and 8 from J, leaving 17 bases between them. Germline V gene sequence: CDR1 SGHAT, CDR2 FQDESV (reference sequence).

The chain uses TRBV18 and TRBJ1-2; D might be TRBD1 (6 bases). The germline V gene encodes CDR1 KGHSH and CDR2 LQKENI. The length of the CDR3 is 12 residues. Trimming pared 3 bases from V and 8 bases from J, leaving 10 bases between. CDR3 nucleotides: TGTGCCAGCTCACCGGCAGGGGAAGGCTACACCTTC. This sequence encodes CASSPAGEGYTF.

As to this clone: Other DNA sequences in this specimen translate into the identical CDR3. The V and J genes are TRBV7-2 and TRBJ2-7, with 12 positions matching TRBD2. V shed 5 bases and J 2 bases; nucleotides not matched to a gene: 4. Germline assignment: CDR1 SGHTA and CDR2 FQGNSA. The CDR3 has 15 amino acids. CDR3 sequence reads: CASSLGLAGTYEQYF. Here the CDR3 DNA reads TGTGCCAGCAGCCTCGGACTAGCGGGGACCTACGAGCAGTACTTC.

About this clone itself: At one end the junction does not follow the germline gene, possibly because of a read error. This chain links TRBV9 with TRBJ2-2, with 10 bases lining up with TRBD1. The germline V gene has CDR1 SGDLS and CDR2 YYNGEE. This CDR3 spans 17 amino acids. The CDR3 DNA follows: TGTGCCAGCACCGTAGGGGGACAGGGGACTTACACCGGGGAGCTGTTTTTT. Translating it yields CASTVGGQGTYTGELFF.

This clone has more than one count but fewer than ten. The V and J genes are TRBV5-1 and TRBJ2-7, with 7 bases lining up with TRBD1. Germline-derived CDR1 and CDR2 are SGHRS and YFSETQ. V was pared by 4 bases and J by 5 bases, with 9 bases of the junction left unmatched. The CDR3 runs to 14 residues. CDR3 loop: CASSHGQVENEQYF. CDR3 nucleotide sequence: TGCGCCAGCAGCCACGGACAGGTAGAAAACGAGCAGTACTTC.

V and J are TRBV9 and TRBJ2-7; D is unclear. Germline V gives CDR1 SGDLS, CDR2 YYNGEE. The CDR3 totals 13 residues. V was trimmed by 8 bases and J by 2 bases, leaving 14 bases between them. The DNA for the CDR3 is TGTGCCAGTGGGCACTGGAAAACCTACGAGCAGTACTTC. This encodes CASGHWKTYEQYF.

This clone was observed a few times. The V call is TRBV19, the J call TRBJ2-7, with 7 nucleotides matching TRBD1. Per the germline V gene, CDR1 is LNHDA and CDR2 is SQIVND (reference sequence). Trimming removed 5 bases from V and 0 bases from J; junction bases left unmatched: 13. The CDR3 is made up of 17 amino acids. CDR3 in DNA: TGTGCCAGTAGTCCCACCCCCGGACAGGCATACTCCTACGAGCAGTACTTC. Residues: CASSPTPGQAYSYEQYF.

Here the CDR3 reads CASSKTGTVTPSPLHF. CDR3 bases: TGTGCCAGCAGCAAGACAGGCACCGTCACGCCTTCACCCCTCCACTTT. J is TRBJ1-6 and V is TRBV21-1; TRBD1 is the table's D call, not checked against the DNA. TRBV21-1 is deemed a pseudogene. This CDR3 has 16 residues.

The chain links TRBV15 to TRBJ2-3; 7 bases fit TRBD1. Losses at the gene ends were 2 bases for V and 1 base for J; bases not matched to a gene: 6. The CDR3 has 16 amino acids. CDR1 is LNHNV, CDR2 YYDKDF, per germline (reference sequence). The CDR3 DNA sequence: TGTGCCACCAGCAGATCCCTCGGACAGGGCACAGATACGCAGTATTTT. It translates to CATSRSLGQGTDTQYF. Variable domain in full (rest from reference TRBV15 and TRBJ2-3): DAMVIQNPRYQVTQFGKPVTLSCSQTLNHNVMYWYQQKSSQAPKLLFHYYDKDFNNEADTPDNFQSRRPNTSFCFLDIRSPGLGDTAMYLCATSRSLGQGTDTQYFGPGTRLTVL.

This clone came up a few times. The J gene is TRBJ1-1, the V gene TRBV7-2; the D gene is possibly TRBD1 (6 bases). The CDR3 covers 13 residues. The V gene's germline CDR1 is SGHTA and CDR2 FQGNSA. The V gene lost 5 bases and the J gene lost 2 bases, with 9 bases spanning the gap. For the CDR3, the DNA is TGTGCCAGCAGCCGACAGGTCAACACTGAAGCTTTCTTT. This translates into CASSRQVNTEAFF.

The chain combines TRBV4-2 with TRBJ1-1; unclear D gene. This CDR3 region has 15 residues. Germline loops: CDR1 LGHNA, CDR2 YNFKEQ. Trimming took 1 base from V and 2 from J, leaving 11 bases between them. Here the CDR3 reads CASSQVSPPNTEAFF. The CDR3 DNA sequence: TGTGCCAGCAGCCAAGTTAGTCCCCCAAACACTGAAGCTTTCTTT.

This clone was detected a few times. The V and J genes are TRBV5-6 and TRBJ2-2, with D unresolved. Germline CDR1 is SGHDT and CDR2 is YYEEEE. Trimming took off 4 bases at V and 6 bases at J, with 7 bases between the two ends. The CDR3 loop spans 12 amino acids. CDR3 region: CASSLNPGELFF. The CDR3 bases are TGTGCCAGCAGCCTTAATCCCGGGGAGCTGTTTTTT.

The V gene is TRBV6-1, the J gene TRBJ1-5, with D perhaps TRBD1 (6 bases). Germline V gene lookup returns CDR1 MNHNS and CDR2 SASEGT. Trimming pared 8 bases from V and 3 bases from J, leaving 8 bases between. The CDR3 is 12 amino acids. The CDR3 DNA reads as TGTGCCAGCCGACAGGACAATCAGCCCCAGCATTTT. Its protein product is CASRQDNQPQHF.